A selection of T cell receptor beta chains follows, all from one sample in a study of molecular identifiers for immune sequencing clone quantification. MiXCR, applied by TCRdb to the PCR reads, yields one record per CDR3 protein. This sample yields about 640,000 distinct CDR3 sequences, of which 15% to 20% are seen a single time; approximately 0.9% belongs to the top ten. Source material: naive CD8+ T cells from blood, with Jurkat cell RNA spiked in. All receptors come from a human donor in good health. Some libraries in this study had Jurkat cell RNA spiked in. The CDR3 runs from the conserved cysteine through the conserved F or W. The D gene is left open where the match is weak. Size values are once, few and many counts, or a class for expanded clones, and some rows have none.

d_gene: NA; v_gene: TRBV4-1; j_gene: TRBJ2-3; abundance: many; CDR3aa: CASSQDVSYTQYF; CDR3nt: TGCGCCAGCAGCCAAGATGTTTCATATACGCAGTATTTT
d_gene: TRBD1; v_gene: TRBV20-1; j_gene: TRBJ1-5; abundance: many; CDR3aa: CSAGSGQGDQPQHF; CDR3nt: TGCAGTGCGGGCAGCGGACAGGGCGATCAGCCCCAGCATTTT
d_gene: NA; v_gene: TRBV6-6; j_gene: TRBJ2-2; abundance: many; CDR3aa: CASSTIQPGELFF; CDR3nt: TGTGCCAGCAGTACGATACAGCCCGGGGAGCTGTTTTTT
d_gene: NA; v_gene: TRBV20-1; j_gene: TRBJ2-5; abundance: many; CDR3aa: CSARDPTNQETQYF; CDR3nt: TGCAGTGCTAGAGATCCCACGAACCAAGAGACCCAGTACTTC
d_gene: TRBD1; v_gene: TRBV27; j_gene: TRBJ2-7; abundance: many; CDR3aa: CASSLSQGQGFYEQYF; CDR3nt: TGTGCCAGCAGTTTATCGCAGGGACAGGGATTCTACGAGCAGTACTTC
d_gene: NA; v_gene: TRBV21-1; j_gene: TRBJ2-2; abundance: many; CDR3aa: CASSKWGRNTGELFF; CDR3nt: TGTGCCAGCAGCAAATGGGGGAGGAACACCGGGGAGCTGTTTTTT
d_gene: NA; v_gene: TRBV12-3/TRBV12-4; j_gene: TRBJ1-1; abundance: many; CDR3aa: CASSSDSYTEAFF; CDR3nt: TGTGCCAGCAGCTCAGACAGTTACACTGAAGCTTTCTTT
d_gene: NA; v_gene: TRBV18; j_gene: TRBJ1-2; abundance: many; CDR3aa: CASSPELTRNYGYTF; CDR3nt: TGTGCCAGCTCACCGGAACTGACACGTAACTATGGCTACACCTTC
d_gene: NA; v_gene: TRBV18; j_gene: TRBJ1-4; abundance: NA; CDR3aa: CASTSARRNEKLFF; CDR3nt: TGTGCCAGCACATCTGCTAGGAGGAACGAAAAACTGTTTTTT
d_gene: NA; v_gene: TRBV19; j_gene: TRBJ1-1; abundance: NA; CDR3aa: CASGYPNTEAFF; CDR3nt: TGTGCCAGTGGTTACCCAAACACTGAAGCTTTCTTT
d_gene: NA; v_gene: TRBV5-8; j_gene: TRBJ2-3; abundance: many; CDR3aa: CASSLFDTDTQYF; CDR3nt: TGTGCCAGCAGCTTGTTTGACACAGATACGCAGTATTTT
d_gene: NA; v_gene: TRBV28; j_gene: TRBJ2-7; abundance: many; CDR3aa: CASSGIPEDEQYF; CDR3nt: TGTGCCAGCAGTGGGATCCCCGAGGATGAGCAGTACTTC
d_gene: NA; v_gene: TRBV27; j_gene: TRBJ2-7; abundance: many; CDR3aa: CASSFRSAEGYEQYF; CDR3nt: TGTGCCAGCAGTTTTAGGTCCGCAGAGGGGTACGAGCAGTACTTC
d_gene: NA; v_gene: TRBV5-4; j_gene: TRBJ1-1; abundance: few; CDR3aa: CASSLWDMNTEAFF; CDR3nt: TGTGCCAGCAGCTTATGGGACATGAACACTGAAGCTTTCTTT
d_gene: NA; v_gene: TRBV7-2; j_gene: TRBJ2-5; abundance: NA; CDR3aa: CASSLATFIVPIQETQYF; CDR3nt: TGTGCCAGCAGCTTAGCGACTTTCATCGTACCTATCCAAGAGACCCAGTACTTC
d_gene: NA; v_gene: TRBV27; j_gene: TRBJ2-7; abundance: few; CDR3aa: CASRRLGDEQYF; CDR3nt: TGTGCCAGCAGGCGACTTGGGGACGAGCAGTACTTC
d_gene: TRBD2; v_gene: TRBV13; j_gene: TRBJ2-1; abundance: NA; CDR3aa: CASSLVGTSPYNEQFF; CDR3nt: TGTGCCAGCAGCTTAGTGGGGACTAGTCCGTACAATGAGCAGTTCTTC
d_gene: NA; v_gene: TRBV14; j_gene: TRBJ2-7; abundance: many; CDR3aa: CASSQGYRSYEQYF; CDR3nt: TGTGCCAGCAGCCAAGGGTACAGGAGCTACGAGCAGTACTTC
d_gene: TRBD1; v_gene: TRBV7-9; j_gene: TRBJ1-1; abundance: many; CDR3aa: CASSPLDRGLNTEAFF; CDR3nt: TGTGCCAGCAGCCCTCTAGACAGGGGCTTGAACACTGAAGCTTTCTTT
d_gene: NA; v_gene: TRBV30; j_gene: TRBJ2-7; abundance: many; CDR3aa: CAWSPVDITNEQYF; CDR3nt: TGTGCCTGGAGTCCGGTGGACATAACCAACGAGCAGTACTTC